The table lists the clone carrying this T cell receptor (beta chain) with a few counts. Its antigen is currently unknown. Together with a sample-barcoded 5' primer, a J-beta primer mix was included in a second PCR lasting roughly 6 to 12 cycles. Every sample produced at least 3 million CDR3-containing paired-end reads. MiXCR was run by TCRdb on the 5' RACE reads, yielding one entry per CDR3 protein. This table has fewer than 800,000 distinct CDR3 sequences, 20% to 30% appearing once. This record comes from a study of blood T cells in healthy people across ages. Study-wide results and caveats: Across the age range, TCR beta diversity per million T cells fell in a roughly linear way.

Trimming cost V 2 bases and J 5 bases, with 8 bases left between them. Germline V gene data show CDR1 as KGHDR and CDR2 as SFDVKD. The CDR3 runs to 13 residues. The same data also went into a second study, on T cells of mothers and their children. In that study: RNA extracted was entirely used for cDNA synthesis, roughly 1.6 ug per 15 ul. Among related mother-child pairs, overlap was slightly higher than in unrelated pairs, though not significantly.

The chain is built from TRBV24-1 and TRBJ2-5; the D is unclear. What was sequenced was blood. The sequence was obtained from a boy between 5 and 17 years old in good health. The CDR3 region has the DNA TGTGCCACCAGTGATTCTTTTCCCGAGACCCAGTACTTC. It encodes CATSDSFPETQYF.